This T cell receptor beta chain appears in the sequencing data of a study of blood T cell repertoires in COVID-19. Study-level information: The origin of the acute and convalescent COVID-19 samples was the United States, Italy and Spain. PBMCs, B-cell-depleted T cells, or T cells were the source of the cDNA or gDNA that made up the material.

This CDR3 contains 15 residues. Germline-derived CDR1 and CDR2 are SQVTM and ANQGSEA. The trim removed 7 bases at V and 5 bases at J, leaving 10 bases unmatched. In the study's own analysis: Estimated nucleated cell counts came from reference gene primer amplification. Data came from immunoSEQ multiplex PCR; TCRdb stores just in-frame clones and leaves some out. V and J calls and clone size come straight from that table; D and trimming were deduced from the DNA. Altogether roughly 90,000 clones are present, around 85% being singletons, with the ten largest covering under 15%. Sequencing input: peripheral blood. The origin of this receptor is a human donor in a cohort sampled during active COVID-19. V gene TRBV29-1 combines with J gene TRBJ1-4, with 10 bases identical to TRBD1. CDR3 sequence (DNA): TGCAGCGCCTTGGGGCCGGGACAGGGGAATGAAAAACTGTTTTTT. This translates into CSALGPGQGNEKLFF.